These 31 T cell receptor beta chains were all obtained from the same sample, sequenced in a study of blood T cell repertoires in COVID-19. Only in-frame clones appear in the TCRdb table, and some are missing; sequencing was by immunoSEQ multiplex PCR. The data contain 310,000 or so clones, about 86% of them singletons. Sequenced material: peripheral blood. Every receptor here comes from a woman aged 30 to 39 who had recovered from COVID-19.

V usage is TRBV19 and J usage is TRBJ2-4, with 9 bases identical to TRBD2. This CDR3 contains 17 residues. The trim removed 7 bases at V and 7 bases at J, leaving 17 bases unmatched. CDR1 LNHDA and CDR2 SQIVND come from the germline V gene (reference sequence). Here the CDR3 DNA reads TGTGCCAGTACCCCCGCGAGGAGCGGGGGGCAGAGGAACATTCAGTACTTC. Translating it yields CASTPARSGGQRNIQYF.

The chain uses TRBV14 and TRBJ2-5; D is undetermined. This CDR3 has 14 residues. Trimming took 0 bases from V and 9 from J, leaving 14 bases between them. Germline values: CDR1 SGHDN, CDR2 FVKESK. DNA of the CDR3: TGTGCCAGCAGCCAAGACTGGCCCCCGGCGGCCCAGTACTTC. This sequence encodes CASSQDWPPAAQYF.

This clone showed up just once. The J gene is TRBJ2-7, the V gene TRBV27; D is unclear. V was shortened by 4 bases and J by 1 base, with 8 bases between the two germline ends. Germline lookup yields CDR1 MNHEY and CDR2 SMNVEV (reference sequence). CDR3 length equals 13 residues. Written as DNA, the CDR3 is TGTGCCAGCAGTTACGAGCCGTCCTACGAGCAGTACTTC. This gives the protein CASSYEPSYEQYF.

This chain joins TRBV5-1 and TRBJ2-2; D is possibly TRBD2 (5 bases). Germline V gene sequence: CDR1 SGHRS, CDR2 YFSETQ. Trimming removed 2 bases from V and 0 bases from J, with 8 bases in between. This CDR3 is 15 amino acids long. CDR3 loop: CASSLRESNTGELFF. The CDR3 nucleotides read TGCGCCAGCAGCTTAAGGGAGTCGAACACCGGGGAGCTGTTTTTT. Variable domain in full (rest from reference TRBV5-1 and TRBJ2-2): KAGVTQTPRYLIKTRGQQVTLSCSPISGHRSVSWYQQTPGQGLQFLFEYFSETQRNKGNFPGRFSGRQFSNSRSEMNVSTLELGDSALYLCASSLRESNTGELFFGEGSRLTVL.

This sequence joins TRBV7-9 and TRBJ1-5; 8 nucleotides match TRBD1. The V gene's germline CDR1 is SEHNR and CDR2 FQNEAQ (reference sequence). The junction had 12 bases not matched to a gene; V was cut back by 2 bases and J by 6 bases. The length of the CDR3 is 17 residues. CDR3 bases: TGTGCCAGCAGCTTATACCCCCATTCAGGGGGCTCTCAGCCCCAGCATTTT. It codes for CASSLYPHSGGSQPQHF.

The CDR3 spells CASSMASGGPAPSQIMTQYF. The CDR3 region has the DNA TGTGCCAGTAGTATGGCTAGCGGGGGCCCCGCTCCTTCACAGATAATGACGCAGTATTTT. The chain combines TRBV19 with TRBJ2-3; 10 nucleotides agree with TRBD2. The CDR3 contains 20 residues. J gave up 9 bases and V 3 bases, and 24 bases lay outside the gene matches. The germline V gene has CDR1 LNHDA and CDR2 SQIVND (reference sequence).

J is TRBJ2-5 and V is TRBV23-1; D gene unclear. TRBV23-1 carries the ORF label, with uncertain function. CDR3 length: 18 residues. V was trimmed by 0 bases and J by 5 bases, leaving 22 bases between them. The CDR3 DNA follows: TGCGCCAGCAGTCAATCTGGGTCCCCCAGTAATCGCGGCGAGACCCAGTACTTC. Protein sequence: CASSQSGSPSNRGETQYF.

The chain employs TRBV2 and TRBJ1-5; no clear D gene. Germline values: CDR1 SNHLY, CDR2 FYNNEI. V was clipped by 2 bases and J by 7 bases, with 15 bases between them. The CDR3 sequence is 15 residues long. CDR3 coding DNA: TGTGCCAGCAGTGAATACGGGAACAGCGGGCAGCCCCAGCATTTT. Translation gives CASSEYGNSGQPQHF. Drawing the rest from reference TRBV2 and TRBJ1-5, the complete variable domain is EPEVTQTPSHQVTQMGQEVILRCVPISNHLYFYWYRQILGQKVEFLVSFYNNEISEKSEIFDDQFSVERPDGSNFTLKIRSTKLEDSAMYFCASSEYGNSGQPQHFGDGTRLSIL.

The V gene is TRBV5-1, the J gene TRBJ2-1; 7 bases align to TRBD2. V shed 0 bases, J shed 4 bases, and the junction held 1 base outside the gene matches. Germline CDR1 SGHRS, CDR2 YFSETQ. This CDR3 region has 14 residues. DNA of the CDR3: TGCGCCAGCAGCTTGGCTAGCGGATACAATGAGCAGTTCTTC. This encodes CASSLASGYNEQFF.

V and J are TRBV5-1 and TRBJ1-1; 8 bases map to TRBD1. Germline lookup yields CDR1 SGHRS and CDR2 YFSETQ. The CDR3 is 14 residues long. V was pared by 0 bases and J by 8 bases, with 6 bases of the junction left unmatched. The CDR3 region has the DNA TGCGCCAGCAGCTTGGGACAGGGGCGACCCGAAGCTTTCTTT. Protein sequence: CASSLGQGRPEAFF.

This clone has a handful of counts. V usage is TRBV10-2 and J usage is TRBJ2-6; no clear D gene. The germline V gene has CDR1 WSHSY and CDR2 SAAADI. CDR3 size: 15 residues. V gave up 6 bases and J gave up 0 bases, with 9 bases separating them. This CDR3 is CASSDWVSGANVLTF. The CDR3 nucleotides read TGCGCCAGCAGCGACTGGGTCTCTGGGGCCAACGTCCTGACTTTC.

There are a few counts of this clone. The rearrangement joins TRBV6-2 or TRBV6-3 to TRBJ2-5, with a possible D match to TRBD1 (6 bases). This CDR3 contains 12 residues. The V end lost 5 bases, the J end lost 3 bases, and 7 bases lay between the germline ends. CDR1 and CDR2 from the germline V gene are MNHEY and SVGEGT. The CDR3 region is CASSPGEETQYF. The CDR3 DNA follows: TGTGCCAGCAGTCCAGGGGAAGAGACCCAGTACTTC.

The genes are TRBV3-1 (or the pseudogene TRBV3-2) and TRBJ1-4; TRBD1 is a possible D gene (5 bases). V was trimmed by 0 bases and J by 6 bases, leaving 11 bases between them. The CDR3 extends over 15 amino acids. In germline, CDR1 is LGHDT, CDR2 YNNKEL (reference sequence). The CDR3 loop is CASSQDWGGDEKLFF. The CDR3, as DNA: TGTGCCAGCAGCCAAGATTGGGGGGGGGATGAAAAACTGTTTTTT.

J is TRBJ1-1 and V is TRBV5-4; no firm D call. This CDR3 has 12 amino acids. The V end was cut by 5 bases, the J end by 1 base, with 6 bases between. Germline CDR1 is SGHNT and CDR2 is YYREEE (reference sequence). CDR3 protein: CASSTQNTEAFF. DNA of the CDR3: TGTGCCAGCAGTACACAGAACACTGAAGCTTTCTTT.

This clone has more than one count but fewer than ten. This chain joins TRBV7-2 and TRBJ2-1, with 12 bases lining up with TRBD2. The CDR3 consists of 15 residues. Germline CDR1 is SGHTA and CDR2 is FQGNSA. The trim removed 5 bases at V and 6 bases at J, leaving 5 bases unmatched. The CDR3 reads CASSQTSGGSNEQFF. CDR3 nucleotide sequence: TGTGCCAGCAGCCAGACTAGCGGGGGCTCCAATGAGCAGTTCTTC. The whole variable domain, filled in from reference TRBV7-2 and TRBJ2-1, reads GAGVSQSPSNKVTEKGKDVELRCDPISGHTALYWYRQSLGQGLEFLIYFQGNSAPDKSGLPSDRFSAERTGGSVSTLTIQRTQQEDSAVYLCASSQTSGGSNEQFFGPGTRLTVL.

The V call is TRBV5-5, the J call TRBJ1-2; possibly TRBD1 for D (6 bases). The germline V and J ends were trimmed by 3 bases and 5 bases, with 11 bases remaining between them. Germline V CDR1 and CDR2: SGHKS, YYEKEE (reference sequence). The CDR3 extends over 13 amino acids. CDR3: CASSSSDSYGYTF. Here the CDR3 DNA reads TGTGCCAGCAGCTCATCGGACAGTTATGGCTACACCTTC.

V usage is TRBV19 and J usage is TRBJ1-1, with 7 bases identical to TRBD1. Trimming removed 7 bases from V and 1 base from J; junction bases left unmatched: 3. The CDR3 loop spans 13 amino acids. The germline CDR1 and CDR2 sequences are LNHDA and SQIVND (reference sequence). Here the CDR3 DNA reads TGTGCCAGTACCCGGACAGGGAACACTGAAGCTTTCTTT. Its protein product is CASTRTGNTEAFF.

This clone showed up just once. The chain joins TRBV5-1 to TRBJ2-5, with 7 bases that match TRBD1. Trimming took 6 bases from V and 4 from J; bases not matched to a gene: 12. CDR3 length: 15 residues. From germline, CDR1 is SGHRS and CDR2 YFSETQ. The CDR3 sequence: CASTNRGSGRETQYF. Here the CDR3 DNA reads TGCGCCAGCACAAACAGGGGTTCGGGTCGAGAGACCCAGTACTTC.

The chain combines TRBV2 with TRBJ2-7; the match to TRBD2 covers 12 bases. Germline V gene lookup returns CDR1 SNHLY and CDR2 FYNNEI. J was trimmed by 2 bases and V by 9 bases; bases with no gene match: 2. The CDR3 is 13 amino acids. The CDR3 protein is CASGLAGTYEQYF. As DNA, the CDR3 is TGTGCCAGTGGACTAGCGGGAACCTACGAGCAGTACTTC.

The chain recombines TRBV9 with TRBJ1-2; D is unclear. Germline CDR1 SGDLS, CDR2 YYNGEE. The CDR3 has 12 residues. Trimming stripped 3 bases from V and 6 bases from J, with 9 bases between. The CDR3 region is CASSGGVNGYTF. The CDR3 DNA follows: TGTGCCAGCAGCGGCGGGGTGAATGGCTACACCTTC. The complete variable domain, with remaining parts taken from reference TRBV9 and TRBJ1-2, reads DSGVTQTPKHLITATGQRVTLRCSPRSGDLSVYWYQQSLDQGLQFLIQYYNGEERAKGNILERFSAQQFPDLHSELNLSSLELGDSALYFCASSGGVNGYTFGSGTRLTVV.

This clone was recorded a few times. The chain links TRBV6-5 to TRBJ1-2; D might be TRBD1 (6 bases). CDR3 length: 13 amino acids. The germline CDR1 and CDR2 sequences are MNHEY and SVGAGI. Between the trimmed V and J ends, which lost 5 bases and 6 bases, there was a span of 13 bases. The CDR3 coding sequence is TGTGCCAGCAGTCCAACAGACAGGCATGGCTACACCTTC. Protein sequence: CASSPTDRHGYTF.

In its sample, this clone was seen once. The chain couples TRBV27 to TRBJ2-7, with 7 bases matching TRBD1. V was pared by 4 bases and J by 5 bases, with 8 bases of the junction left unmatched. The length of the CDR3 is 14 residues. The germline V gene encodes CDR1 MNHEY and CDR2 SMNVEV (reference sequence). The DNA for the CDR3 is TGTGCCAGCAGTTCGATTGACAGGGCCCACGAGCAGTACTTC. Its translation is CASSSIDRAHEQYF.

The chain employs TRBV6-5 and TRBJ1-3; no firm D call. Trimming removed 7 bases from V and 1 base from J, with 11 bases in between. The CDR3 sequence is 14 residues long. Germline assignment: CDR1 MNHEY and CDR2 SVGAGI. The DNA of the CDR3 is TGTGCCAGCAAGGAGCAGCCTTCTGGAAACACCATATATTTT. Its protein product is CASKEQPSGNTIYF.

CDR3: CASSPLYLRSTQYF. CDR3 DNA: TGTGCCAGCAGCCCCCTCTATCTGAGGTCTACGCAGTATTTT. V usage is TRBV7-2 and J usage is TRBJ2-3; D gene ambiguous. This CDR3 is built from 14 residues. V was shortened by 5 bases and J by 8 bases, with 17 bases between the two germline ends. CDR1 is SGHTA, CDR2 FQGNSA, per germline.

The gene calls are TRBV11-2 and TRBJ2-7, with a tentative D call TRBD2 (6 bases). Germline V gives CDR1 SGHAT, CDR2 FQNNGV. The CDR3 has 16 amino acids. Between the trimmed V and J ends, which lost 1 base and 2 bases, there was a span of 15 bases. The CDR3 sequence: CASSLVRGAGPYEQYF. The CDR3 DNA follows: TGTGCCAGCAGCTTAGTAAGAGGCGCGGGACCCTACGAGCAGTACTTC.

V usage is TRBV5-1 and J usage is TRBJ2-2, with D perhaps TRBD2 (6 bases). CDR3 length equals 15 residues. Trimming took off 0 bases at V and 6 bases at J, with 12 bases between the two ends. Germline V gives CDR1 SGHRS, CDR2 YFSETQ. The CDR3 DNA reads as TGCGCCAGCAGCTTGGATAACGGGGGTGCCGGGGAGCTGTTTTTT. It encodes CASSLDNGGAGELFF.

The chain combines TRBV11-2 with TRBJ2-1; D is uncertain. Germline loops: CDR1 SGHAT, CDR2 FQNNGV. Trimming shortened V by 5 bases and J by 1 base, and 12 bases separated the two germline ends. The CDR3 is 15 amino acids. The CDR3 nucleotides are TGTGCCAGCAGCCACCTAGAAGGATCCTACAATGAGCAGTTCTTC. Translated, it gives CASSHLEGSYNEQFF. The whole variable domain, filled in from reference TRBV11-2 and TRBJ2-1, reads EAGVAQSPRYKIIEKRQSVAFWCNPISGHATLYWYQQILGQGPKLLIQFQNNGVVDDSQLPKDRFSAERLKGVDSTLKIQPAKLEDSAVYLCASSHLEGSYNEQFFGPGTRLTVL.

The V and J genes are TRBV4-3 and TRBJ2-7; 7 bases match TRBD1. Per germline, CDR1 LGHNA and CDR2 YSLEER. The CDR3 contains 14 residues. With 1 base clipped from V and 6 bases from J, the junction kept 6 bases outside the gene matches. The CDR3 here is CASSQVTGLGEQYF. DNA of the CDR3: TGCGCCAGCAGCCAAGTGACAGGGCTGGGCGAGCAGTACTTC.

This clone was counted a single time. This rearrangement joins TRBV29-1 to TRBJ1-2, with a possible D match to TRBD1 (5 bases). This CDR3 contains 11 residues. Trimming stripped 5 bases from V and 8 bases from J, with 12 bases between. Germline CDR1 is SQVTM and CDR2 is ANQGSEA. CDR3 region: CSVFQGEGYTF. For the CDR3, the DNA is TGCAGCGTTTTCCAGGGCGAAGGCTACACCTTC.

The gene calls are TRBV19 and TRBJ2-2; D is possibly TRBD2 (5 bases). Germline V gives CDR1 LNHDA, CDR2 SQIVND (reference sequence). This CDR3 region has 15 residues. Trimming took 3 bases from V and 3 from J, leaving 11 bases between them. CDR3 loop: CASSILADYTGELFF. The DNA for the CDR3 is TGTGCCAGTAGTATTCTAGCAGATTACACCGGGGAGCTGTTTTTT.

V usage is TRBV5-1 and J usage is TRBJ1-1; the D is unclear. The CDR3 has 16 amino acids. Germline lookup yields CDR1 SGHRS and CDR2 YFSETQ. V gave up 0 bases and J gave up 0 bases, with 12 bases separating them. The CDR3 loop is CASSLEVGVVNTEAFF. The CDR3 region has the DNA TGCGCCAGCAGCTTGGAAGTCGGGGTTGTGAACACTGAAGCTTTCTTT.